The 30 T cell receptor beta chains reported below all come from one sample, sequenced in a study of T cell repertoires in cytomegalovirus infection. TCRdb passed the reads through MiXCR, listing each CDR3 protein once. The sample includes approximately 700,000 distinct CDR3 sequences, roughly 35% of them seen just once. Sequencing used PBMCs. Source of these receptors: a human donor in good health (CMV status not recorded). Some clones in this sample may be carry-over from other donors' samples.

This clonotype was seen only a few times. The V and J genes are TRBV7-9 and TRBJ2-7, with a weak D call TRBD2 (6 bases). Trimming removed 6 bases at V and 2 bases at J, with 11 bases between. The CDR3 contains 13 residues. Germline V gives CDR1 SEHNR, CDR2 FQNEAQ (reference sequence). The CDR3 DNA reads TGTGCCAGCAGGTCGGGGGTTACCTACGAGCAGTACTTC. Protein: CASRSGVTYEQYF. The full variable domain, with the rest looked up from reference TRBV7-9 and TRBJ2-7, is DTGVSQNPRHKITKRGQNVTFRCDPISEHNRLYWYRQTLGQGPEFLTYFQNEAQLEKSRLLSDRFSAERPKGSFSTLEIQRTEQGDSAMYLCASRSGVTYEQYFGPGTRLTVT.

There are a few counts of this clonotype. Here the CDR3 DNA reads TGTGCCAGTAGTATCTCAGGGCCGAACACTGAAGCTTTCTTT. This codes for CASSISGPNTEAFF. The chain combines TRBV19 with TRBJ1-1, with D tentatively TRBD1 (5 bases). V was cut by 3 bases and J by 1 base, with 9 bases left in between. This CDR3 is built from 14 residues. CDR1 is LNHDA, CDR2 SQIVND, per germline (reference sequence).

Written as DNA, the CDR3 is TGTGCCAGCAGCTTTTCTAGGGGAATGAACACCGGGGAGCTGTTTTTT. It encodes CASSFSRGMNTGELFF. J is TRBJ2-2 and V is TRBV7-9; D perhaps matches TRBD1 (5 bases). Germline-derived CDR1 and CDR2 are SEHNR and FQNEAQ (reference sequence). Trimming shortened V by 3 bases and J by 1 base, and 12 bases separated the two germline ends. This CDR3 is built from 16 residues.

This clonotype was seen only a few times. V and J are TRBV18 and TRBJ1-2; D uncertain. The CDR3 sequence is 14 residues long. Trimming stripped 1 base from V and 7 bases from J, with 13 bases between. Germline CDR1 reads KGHSH; CDR2 reads LQKENI. CDR3 bases: TGTGCCAGCTCACCACTTGGACCCGTAACTGGCTACACCTTC. Amino acid sequence: CASSPLGPVTGYTF.

The chain joins TRBV7-9 to TRBJ2-1; D call uncertain. Germline V gives CDR1 SEHNR, CDR2 FQNEAQ (reference sequence). The V end was cut by 5 bases, the J end by 10 bases, with 12 bases between. There are 12 residues in the CDR3. The CDR3 is CASSPTRIEQFF. The DNA for the CDR3 is TGTGCCAGCAGCCCTACCCGAATAGAGCAGTTCTTC.

The chain links TRBV18 to TRBJ2-7; tentative D call: TRBD1 (6 bases). The CDR3 runs 14 residues. CDR1 is KGHSH, CDR2 LQKENI, per germline. Trimming took off 2 bases at V and 6 bases at J, with 14 bases between the two ends. CDR3 loop: CASSPASGGGEQYF. The CDR3 nucleotides are TGTGCCAGCTCACCAGCAAGTGGGGGCGGCGAGCAGTACTTC.

In nucleotides, the CDR3 is TGTGCCAGCTATACCGCAAACAGCTATGACTATGGCTACACCTTC. As protein: CASYTANSYDYGYTF. The chain combines TRBV28 with TRBJ1-2; D is undetermined. Trimming left V 8 bases short and J 3 bases short, with 19 bases between. This CDR3 region has 15 residues. Germline V gene data show CDR1 as MDHEN and CDR2 as SYDVKM.

V and J are TRBV20-1 and TRBJ2-5; D gene unclear. The CDR3 is 13 amino acids. V lost 3 bases, J lost 6 bases, and 14 bases lay in between. Germline CDR1 reads DFQATT; CDR2 reads SNEGSKA (reference sequence). The chain's CDR3 is CSASPQGSKTQYF. The CDR3 bases are TGCAGTGCTAGTCCTCAAGGAAGTAAGACCCAGTACTTC.

This clonotype was counted a few times. This chain joins TRBV7-3 and TRBJ1-1; D is uncertain. The V and J ends lost 5 bases and 4 bases respectively, with 11 bases between them. Germline CDR1 reads SGHTA; CDR2 reads FQGTGA. The CDR3 length is 13 residues. As DNA, the CDR3 is TGTGCCAGCAGCGAGGACGGACTCACTGAAGCTTTCTTT. It is translated as CASSEDGLTEAFF.

This clonotype was counted at least ten times. The J gene is TRBJ2-1, the V gene TRBV14, with TRBD2 matching over 11 bases. Per the germline V gene, CDR1 is SGHDN and CDR2 is FVKESK. The CDR3 covers 16 residues. The J segment lost 3 bases and the V segment lost 4 bases, leaving 5 bases of the junction unmatched. CDR3 region: CASSRLTSGNYNEQFF. CDR3 nucleotides: TGTGCCAGCAGCCGCCTGACTAGCGGGAACTACAATGAGCAGTTCTTC.

A single count supports this clonotype. The V gene is TRBV11-2, the J gene TRBJ2-1; 9 nucleotides agree with TRBD2. The length of the CDR3 is 15 residues. The germline gives CDR1 SGHAT, CDR2 FQNNGV. The junction had 7 bases not matched to a gene; V was cut back by 1 base and J by 9 bases. The CDR3 is CASSLGAGGGFEQFF. The CDR3 bases are TGTGCCAGCAGCTTAGGAGCGGGGGGCGGATTTGAGCAGTTCTTC.

The chain is built from TRBV11-1 and TRBJ2-1, with 9 bases matching TRBD2. The trim removed 5 bases at V and 5 bases at J, leaving 7 bases unmatched. Germline CDR1 is SGHAT and CDR2 is FQDESV (reference sequence). The CDR3 has 15 residues. CDR3 nucleotides: TGTGCCAGCAGCCCGCGGGGGGGAGCCCACAATGAGCAGTTCTTC. Its protein product is CASSPRGGAHNEQFF.

This clonotype was picked up a small number of times. This sequence joins TRBV4-1 and TRBJ1-5, with D hard to call. V was trimmed by 2 bases and J by 3 bases, leaving 5 bases between them. The germline V gene encodes CDR1 MGHRA and CDR2 YSYEKL. This CDR3 is built from 13 residues. CDR3 amino acids: CASSQPNNQPQHF. CDR3 nucleotides: TGCGCCAGCAGCCAACCTAACAATCAGCCCCAGCATTTT.

The V and J genes are TRBV7-9 and TRBJ2-3, with 11 bases matching TRBD2. This CDR3 region has 16 residues. With V trimmed by 5 bases and J by 2 bases, 6 bases remained unmatched. Germline V gene lookup returns CDR1 SEHNR and CDR2 FQNEAQ (reference sequence). CDR3 in amino acids: CASSPLAGAITDTQYF. CDR3 DNA: TGTGCCAGCAGCCCACTAGCGGGGGCCATCACAGATACGCAGTATTTT.

The chain uses TRBV12-3 or TRBV12-4 and TRBJ2-1, with 8 bases fitting TRBD2. V gave up 6 bases and J gave up 8 bases; unmatched junction bases: 12. CDR3 size: 15 residues. DNA of the CDR3: TGTGCCAGCAGCCCGCCGGGACTAGGCTTCGATGAGCAGTTCTTC. It is translated as CASSPPGLGFDEQFF.

The chain has TRBV28 and TRBJ1-1; the D is unclear. This CDR3 contains 13 residues. CDR1 is MDHEN, CDR2 SYDVKM, per germline. Trimming cost V 10 bases and J 5 bases, with 17 bases left between them. CDR3 region: CATGGRVGTEAFF. The CDR3 nucleotides read TGTGCCACGGGAGGCCGGGTTGGGACTGAAGCTTTCTTT.

V usage is TRBV20-1 and J usage is TRBJ1-6; D uncertain. The CDR3 runs 15 residues. Germline CDR1 reads DFQATT; CDR2 reads SNEGSKA (reference sequence). V was shortened by 1 base and J by 0 bases, with 7 bases between the two germline ends. The CDR3 here is CSARVISSYNSPLHF. The CDR3 bases are TGCAGTGCTAGAGTGATCAGCTCCTATAATTCACCCCTCCACTTT.

This clonotype was counted ten times or more. The chain has TRBV12-3 or TRBV12-4 and TRBJ1-5, with a tentative D call TRBD1 (6 bases). The CDR3 spans 15 residues. Trimming removed 7 bases at V and 1 base at J, with 14 bases between. In DNA form, the CDR3 reads TGTGCCAGCACCTCTGGACAGCGAAGCAATCAGCCCCAGCATTTT. Translating gives CASTSGQRSNQPQHF.

The J gene is TRBJ2-7, the V gene TRBV29-1; D may correspond to TRBD1 or TRBD2 (5 bases each). Trimming took off 6 bases at V and 11 bases at J, with 17 bases between the two ends. This CDR3 is built from 11 residues. Germline V CDR1 and CDR2: SQVTM, ANQGSEA. Here the CDR3 reads CSVADGDGKYF. The CDR3, as DNA: TGCAGCGTCGCCGATGGGGACGGAAAGTACTTC.

J is TRBJ1-1 and V is TRBV24-1; D remains ambiguous. The CDR3 has 13 residues. Trimming removed 6 bases from V and 1 base from J, with 8 bases in between. Germline V CDR1 and CDR2: KGHDR, SFDVKD. The CDR3 here is CATSRGPNTEAFF. The DNA of the CDR3 is TGTGCCACCAGTAGAGGGCCGAACACTGAAGCTTTCTTT.

This clonotype was found many times. This chain connects TRBV28 to TRBJ2-6, with 7 positions matching TRBD1. The V and J ends lost 9 bases and 0 bases, in that order; junction bases with no gene match: 8. The CDR3 extends over 16 amino acids. CDR1 and CDR2 (germline): MDHEN, SYDVKM. The CDR3 DNA follows: TGTGCCAGTGTACAGGGGCGGGCCTCTGGGGCCAACGTCCTGACTTTC. Its protein is CASVQGRASGANVLTF.

This clonotype was detected only a few times. The DNA of the CDR3 is TGTGCCAGCAGCCAAGATCAGGTGAATGAAGCTTTCTTT. Translation: CASSQDQVNEAFF. The rearrangement uses TRBV14 and TRBJ1-1, with no clear D. CDR3 size: 13 residues. The germline V gene has CDR1 SGHDN and CDR2 FVKESK. Trimming stripped 0 bases from V and 7 bases from J, with 9 bases between.

Notes on this clonotype: A much larger clone differs from this one at a single base, so this may be a read error. The chain combines TRBV14 with TRBJ2-5; the D is unclear. V gave up 3 bases and J gave up 1 base, with 6 bases separating them. The CDR3 length is 13 residues. Germline V lookup: CDR1 SGHDN, CDR2 FVKESK. The CDR3 region has the DNA TGTGCCAGCAGCCAGAGGATCCAAGAGACCCAGTACTTC. Translating gives CASSQRIQETQYF.

The chain has TRBV28 and TRBJ2-1; TRBD2 matches 8 bases. This CDR3 region has 15 residues. Germline V gene sequence: CDR1 MDHEN, CDR2 SYDVKM. V shed 6 bases and J 2 bases; nucleotides not matched to a gene: 6. CDR3 sequence (DNA): TGTGCCAGCAGACCCGGGACTAGGCCCTACAATGAGCAGTTCTTC. Translation: CASRPGTRPYNEQFF.

V and J are TRBV7-2 and TRBJ2-2; 9 nucleotides match TRBD2. In germline, CDR1 is SGHTA, CDR2 FQGNSA. The CDR3 consists of 16 residues. Trimming removed 5 bases from V and 6 bases from J; junction bases left unmatched: 10. CDR3 sequence: CASSIVPLAGPGELFF. CDR3 DNA: TGTGCCAGCAGCATCGTCCCCCTAGCGGGACCCGGGGAGCTGTTTTTT.

This clonotype showed up just a few times. The chain carries TRBV11-3 and TRBJ2-5; maybe TRBD1 (6 bases). The CDR3 spans 14 residues. Germline V gene data show CDR1 as SGHNT and CDR2 as YENEEA. Trimming stripped 2 bases from V and 3 bases from J, with 10 bases between. CDR3: CASSLPGVEETQYF. For the CDR3, the DNA is TGTGCCAGCAGCTTACCAGGGGTGGAAGAGACCCAGTACTTC.

The chain recombines TRBV5-4 with TRBJ1-1; 9 nucleotides align to TRBD1. The CDR3 covers 17 residues. J gave up 4 bases and V 4 bases, and 14 bases lay outside the gene matches. Germline V gives CDR1 SGHNT, CDR2 YYREEE (reference sequence). In DNA, the CDR3 is TGTGCCAGCAGCAAGGGACAGGGTCCCCGAGATAGCACTGAAGCTTTCTTT. It encodes CASSKGQGPRDSTEAFF.

About this clonotype: A read error may explain this, as a much larger clone is one base away. The chain uses TRBV7-8 and TRBJ2-3; D ambiguous. The CDR3 spans 13 residues. CDR1 and CDR2 from the germline V gene are SGHVS and FQNEAQ. The CDR3 region is CARSLISPNTQYF. The CDR3 bases are TGTGCCAGAAGCTTAATATCGCCGAATACGCAGTATTTT.

This clonotype occurred many times. J is TRBJ1-1 and V is TRBV7-8, with D perhaps matching TRBD1 (6 bases). The V end lost 1 base, the J end lost 4 bases, and 16 bases lay between the germline ends. The CDR3 runs 16 residues. Germline V gives CDR1 SGHVS, CDR2 FQNEAQ. The CDR3 DNA sequence: TGTGCCAGCAGCTTAGAAGGACAGCCGGTGGGCACTGAAGCTTTCTTT. It specifies CASSLEGQPVGTEAFF.

The chain uses TRBV12-3 or TRBV12-4 and TRBJ1-1, with a tentative D call TRBD1 (6 bases). The V gene lost 8 bases and the J gene lost 8 bases, with 24 bases spanning the gap. The CDR3 length is 15 residues. The CDR3 DNA reads TGTGCCAGCGCCGTGGGGGGGGGCACACTACTCGAAGCTTTCTTT. It specifies CASAVGGGTLLEAFF.